Listed here is a single TCR beta chain. Its specificity is not known. The data are from a study of graft-versus-host responses after intestinal transplantation. Generated by immunoSEQ multiplex PCR, the TCRdb table keeps only in-frame clones and is missing some. This sample has 73,000 or so clones, with 90% found just once. Notes on the study in general: Individuals carrying graft-donor T cell macrochimerism showed high graft-versus-host to host-versus-graft clonal ratios in allografts.

Germline CDR1 and CDR2: SGHDT and YYEEEE. The CDR3 runs to 14 residues. The V and J ends lost 3 bases and 6 bases, in that order; junction bases with no gene match: 9. This clonotype originated in a human donor who was the organ donor for an intestinal transplant. The V gene is TRBV5-6, the J gene TRBJ2-7, with 7 positions matching TRBD2. The input for sequencing was unstimulated CD8+ T cells sorted from spleen or lymph node cells, taken before transplant. CDR3 residues: CASSSPWEGGEQYV. The CDR3 nucleotides are TGTGCCAGCAGCTCCCCCTGGGAGGGCGGCGAGCAGTACGTC.